These 21 T cell receptor beta chains originate from one sample sequenced in a study of vaccination and CD4 T cells after COVID-19. The Oncomine TCR Beta short-read assay was applied to DNA of cultured CD4+ T cells. TCRdb re-derived calls from the PCR reads in MiXCR, one entry per CDR3 protein. The sample has 15,000 to 20,000 distinct CDR3 sequences, around 48% seen once. Time point reported: late sampling 161 to 241 days after vaccination in a few convalescent patients. Specified treatment: approximately nine-day PBMC culture with coronavirus spike peptide pools or control peptides (ViraFEST assay). These receptors are not linked to any known antigen. Here the sequenced sample was CD4+ T cells from blood, cultured in vitro, taken about 7 months after SARS-CoV-2 vaccination. Receptors originate from a human donor who had recovered from COVID-19.

The rearrangement uses TRBV6-1 and TRBJ1-5, with D perhaps TRBD1 (5 bases). The length of the CDR3 is 15 residues. Trimming shortened V by 6 bases and J by 0 bases, and 12 bases separated the two germline ends. CDR1 MNHNS and CDR2 SASEGT come from the germline V gene. CDR3 sequence: CASRKGSYSNQPQHF. CDR3 nucleotides: TGTGCCAGCAGAAAGGGGAGTTATAGCAATCAGCCCCAGCATTTT.

This clonotype came up a few times. V gene TRBV6-1 combines with J gene TRBJ2-5, with 10 bases identical to TRBD2. Germline trimming cut 6 bases from V and 3 bases from J; bases unmatched to any gene: 7. This CDR3 contains 15 residues. Per the germline V gene, CDR1 is MNHNS and CDR2 is SASEGT. This CDR3 reads CASSLGLAVKETQYF. The CDR3 DNA reads TGTGCCAGCAGCCTAGGACTAGCGGTTAAAGAGACCCAGTACTTC.

The chain recombines TRBV19 with TRBJ2-1; 9 bases line up with TRBD2. This CDR3 has 15 residues. From germline, CDR1 is LNHDA and CDR2 SQIVND (reference sequence). Trimming took 6 bases from V and 4 from J; bases not matched to a gene: 7. CDR3 nucleotide sequence: TGTGCCAGTAGGGCCGCGGGGGGGCGGTACAATGAGCAGTTCTTC. Its protein product is CASRAAGGRYNEQFF.

V gene TRBV20-1 combines with J gene TRBJ2-7, with D unresolved. Trimming pared 5 bases from V and 1 base from J, leaving 15 bases between. The CDR3 runs to 14 residues. Germline CDR1 is DFQATT and CDR2 is SNEGSKA (reference sequence). The CDR3 loop is CSADTAVGSYEQYF. The CDR3 nucleotides are TGCAGTGCTGATACCGCGGTAGGGTCCTACGAGCAGTACTTC.

This rearrangement joins TRBV7-6 to TRBJ2-7; 11 bases fit TRBD2. This CDR3 is 15 amino acids long. Per the germline V gene, CDR1 is SGHVS and CDR2 is FNYEAQ. J gave up 6 bases and V 5 bases, and 9 bases lay outside the gene matches. The chain's CDR3 is CASSDPLAGGSEQYF. The DNA of the CDR3 is TGTGCCAGCAGCGACCCCCTAGCGGGAGGAAGCGAGCAGTACTTC.

The sample holds a few counts of this clonotype. The chain joins TRBV6-4 to TRBJ1-5; TRBD1 matches at 7 bases. Looked up from germline, CDR1 is MRHNA and CDR2 is SNTAGT. The CDR3 runs to 13 residues. Germline trimming cut 9 bases from V and 6 bases from J; bases unmatched to any gene: 8. The CDR3 region is CASSTGAGQPQHF. As DNA, the CDR3 is TGTGCCAGTTCAACAGGGGCGGGTCAGCCCCAGCATTTT.

The chain recombines TRBV24-1 with TRBJ2-5; D is perhaps TRBD1 (6 bases). The CDR3 covers 15 residues. Germline lookup yields CDR1 KGHDR and CDR2 SFDVKD. Trimming took off 4 bases at V and 4 bases at J, with 15 bases between the two ends. This chain's CDR3 is CATSDPGQPGETQYF. DNA of the CDR3: TGTGCCACCAGTGACCCTGGACAGCCCGGAGAGACCCAGTACTTC.

The rearrangement links TRBV6-1 to TRBJ1-6; 9 bases agree with TRBD1. Germline loops: CDR1 MNHNS, CDR2 SASEGT. With V trimmed by 2 bases and J by 9 bases, 2 bases remained unmatched. The CDR3 has 14 residues. The DNA for the CDR3 is TGTGCCAGCAGTGAATGGGACAGGGTTTCACCCCTCCACTTT. This encodes CASSEWDRVSPLHF.

V is TRBV11-3 and J is TRBJ1-6; D gene ambiguous. This CDR3 region has 14 residues. With 3 bases removed from V and 5 bases from J, the gap between germline ends came to 8 bases. Germline assignment: CDR1 SGHNT and CDR2 YENEEA. CDR3 DNA: TGTGCCAGCAGCTTTAACGGGGATAATTCACCCCTCCACTTT. Translating it yields CASSFNGDNSPLHF.

This clonotype appeared a few times. This rearrangement joins TRBV20-1 to TRBJ2-3, with 13 nucleotides matching TRBD2. Germline CDR1 is DFQATT and CDR2 is SNEGSKA (reference sequence). The CDR3 length is 17 residues. With 4 bases clipped from V and 1 base from J, the junction kept 8 bases outside the gene matches. The chain's CDR3 is CSAITSGGAGGTDTQYF. The DNA for the CDR3 is TGCAGTGCTATTACTAGCGGGGGGGCTGGAGGCACAGATACGCAGTATTTT.

V and J are TRBV6-5 and TRBJ2-1, with D perhaps matching TRBD2 (5 bases). Trimming removed 4 bases at V and 2 bases at J, with 21 bases between. The germline gives CDR1 MNHEY, CDR2 SVGAGI. The CDR3 spans 18 residues. In nucleotides, the CDR3 is TGTGCCAGCAGTTCCGAGGCGGCTAGCTGGGATCCCTACAATGAGCAGTTCTTC. Its translation: CASSSEAASWDPYNEQFF.

The chain carries TRBV6-1 and TRBJ2-5; the match to TRBD2 covers 13 bases. Germline V lookup: CDR1 MNHNS, CDR2 SASEGT. The trim removed 11 bases at V and 1 base at J, leaving 4 bases unmatched. The CDR3 length is 14 residues. In DNA form, the CDR3 reads TGTGCCGGAACTAGCGGGGGGGCCCAAGAGACCCAGTACTTC. Translated, it gives CAGTSGGAQETQYF.

The chain carries TRBV28 and TRBJ2-5, with 9 bases lining up with TRBD2. The CDR3 is 13 residues long. The V segment lost 10 bases and the J segment 1 base; nucleotides outside the gene matches: 4. From germline, CDR1 is MDHEN and CDR2 SYDVKM. The CDR3 loop reads CATKAGGQETQYF. The CDR3 nucleotides read TGTGCCACAAAAGCGGGAGGCCAAGAGACCCAGTACTTC.

V is TRBV2 and J is TRBJ1-1; D not certain. The CDR3 consists of 13 residues. Germline V lookup: CDR1 SNHLY, CDR2 FYNNEI. Trimming took 9 bases from V and 5 from J, leaving 16 bases between them. The CDR3 here is CASSAVGLTEAFF. CDR3 bases: TGTGCCAGTTCGGCCGTGGGGTTGACTGAAGCTTTCTTT.

The rearrangement joins TRBV5-1 to TRBJ2-1; no clear D gene. Trimming shortened V by 0 bases and J by 9 bases, and 10 bases separated the two germline ends. The germline V gene encodes CDR1 SGHRS and CDR2 YFSETQ. This CDR3 is built from 13 residues. The CDR3 is CASSLAVAGEQFF. For the CDR3, the DNA is TGCGCCAGCAGCTTGGCAGTGGCTGGTGAGCAGTTCTTC.

V is TRBV6-4 and J is TRBJ2-3, with TRBD2 matching 10 bases. Germline loops: CDR1 MRHNA, CDR2 SNTAGT. The trim removed 0 bases at V and 4 bases at J, leaving 1 base unmatched. This CDR3 region has 15 residues. The CDR3 DNA is TGTGCCAGCAGTGACTCGCTAGCGGGAGCAGATACGCAGTATTTT. It translates to CASSDSLAGADTQYF.

This clonotype was detected only once. J is TRBJ2-1 and V is TRBV7-3; 10 nucleotides agree with TRBD2. The CDR3 extends over 15 amino acids. J was trimmed by 5 bases and V by 5 bases; bases with no gene match: 6. CDR1 SGHTA and CDR2 FQGTGA come from the germline V gene. The CDR3 DNA reads TGTGCCAGCAGCCTCGGGACTAGCGTACACAATGAGCAGTTCTTC. Residues: CASSLGTSVHNEQFF. Full variable domain (outside the CDR3, taken from reference TRBV7-3 and TRBJ2-1): GAGVSQTPSNKVTEKGKYVELRCDPISGHTALYWYRQSLGQGPEFLIYFQGTGAADDSGLPNDRFFAVRPEGSVSTLKIQRTERGDSAVYLCASSLGTSVHNEQFFGPGTRLTVL.

This chain links TRBV4-1 with TRBJ2-1, with D tentatively TRBD1 (6 bases). The germline gives CDR1 MGHRA, CDR2 YSYEKL. The CDR3 spans 14 residues. Trimming shortened V by 3 bases and J by 4 bases, and 10 bases separated the two germline ends. DNA for the CDR3: TGCGCCAGCAGCCAGAACAGGGTATACAATGAGCAGTTCTTC. This sequence encodes CASSQNRVYNEQFF.

This clonotype has more than one count but fewer than ten. The chain uses TRBV20-1 and TRBJ1-1; the D is unclear. Germline-derived CDR1 and CDR2 are DFQATT and SNEGSKA (reference sequence). Trimming left V 1 base short and J 1 base short, with 4 bases between. The CDR3 has 12 residues. The CDR3 nucleotides are TGCAGTGCTAGAGGGTGGAACACTGAAGCTTTCTTT. This codes for CSARGWNTEAFF.

The chain links TRBV6-1 to TRBJ2-5; D possibly corresponds to TRBD1 (6 bases). Per the germline V gene, CDR1 is MNHNS and CDR2 is SASEGT. Trimming cost V 7 bases and J 5 bases, with 14 bases left between them. This CDR3 is built from 13 residues. The CDR3 nucleotides are TGTGCCAGCACCCAGGGGCCCAGGGAGACCCAGTACTTC. Its translation is CASTQGPRETQYF.

The J gene is TRBJ1-6, the V gene TRBV6-5; D call uncertain. V lost 2 bases and J lost 5, with 4 bases in between. The CDR3 is made up of 13 amino acids. Germline-derived CDR1 and CDR2 are MNHEY and SVGAGI. CDR3 DNA sequence: TGTGCCAGCAGTTACAGAGATAATTCACCCCTCCACTTT. Translating it yields CASSYRDNSPLHF.